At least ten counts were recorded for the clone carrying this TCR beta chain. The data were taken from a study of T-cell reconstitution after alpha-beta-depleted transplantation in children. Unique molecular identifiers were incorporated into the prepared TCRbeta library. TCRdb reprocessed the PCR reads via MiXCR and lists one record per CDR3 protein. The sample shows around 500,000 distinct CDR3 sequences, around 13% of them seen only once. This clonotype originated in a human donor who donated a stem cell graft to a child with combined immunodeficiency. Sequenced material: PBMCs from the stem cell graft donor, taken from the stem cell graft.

This CDR3 reads CASTRTGYGYTF. The DNA of the CDR3 is TGTGCCAGCACCAGGACCGGGTATGGCTACACCTTC. The chain joins TRBV6-2 or TRBV6-3 to TRBJ1-2; D gene unclear. In germline, CDR1 is MNHEY, CDR2 SVGEGT. The CDR3 covers 12 residues. Between the trimmed V and J ends, which lost 7 bases and 5 bases, there was a span of 11 bases.